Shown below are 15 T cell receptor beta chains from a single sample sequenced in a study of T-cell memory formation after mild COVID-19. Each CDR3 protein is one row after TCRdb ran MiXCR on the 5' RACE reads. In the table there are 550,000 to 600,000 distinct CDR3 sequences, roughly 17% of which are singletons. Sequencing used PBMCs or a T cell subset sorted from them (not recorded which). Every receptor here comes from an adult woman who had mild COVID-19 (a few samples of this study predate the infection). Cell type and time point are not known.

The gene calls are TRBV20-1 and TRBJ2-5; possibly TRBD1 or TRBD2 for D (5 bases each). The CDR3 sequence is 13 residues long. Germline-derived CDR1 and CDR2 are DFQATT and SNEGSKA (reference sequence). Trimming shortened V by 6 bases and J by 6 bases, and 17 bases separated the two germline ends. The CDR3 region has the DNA TGCAGTGCACCCGGGACCAACGGGAAGACCCAGTACTTC. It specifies CSAPGTNGKTQYF.

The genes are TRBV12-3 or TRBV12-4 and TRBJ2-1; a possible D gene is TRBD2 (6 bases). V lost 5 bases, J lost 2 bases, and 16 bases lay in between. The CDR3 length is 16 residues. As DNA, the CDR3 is TGTGCCAGCAGTCCCACCGGGACTCCCACCTACAATGAGCAGTTCTTC. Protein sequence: CASSPTGTPTYNEQFF.

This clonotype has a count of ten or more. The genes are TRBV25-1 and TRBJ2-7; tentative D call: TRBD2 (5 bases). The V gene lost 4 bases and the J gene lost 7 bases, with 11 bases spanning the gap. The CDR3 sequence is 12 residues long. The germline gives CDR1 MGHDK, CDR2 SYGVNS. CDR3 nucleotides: TGTGCCAGCAGTGCCCCCGGGGAGGAGCAGTACTTC. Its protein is CASSAPGEEQYF.

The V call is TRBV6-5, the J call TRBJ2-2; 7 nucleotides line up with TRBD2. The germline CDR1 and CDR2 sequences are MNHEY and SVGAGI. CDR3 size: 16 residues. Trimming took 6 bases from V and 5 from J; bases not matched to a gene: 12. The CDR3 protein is CASRIAAGGGTGELFF. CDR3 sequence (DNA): TGTGCCAGCAGGATCGCGGCCGGGGGAGGGACCGGGGAGCTGTTTTTT.

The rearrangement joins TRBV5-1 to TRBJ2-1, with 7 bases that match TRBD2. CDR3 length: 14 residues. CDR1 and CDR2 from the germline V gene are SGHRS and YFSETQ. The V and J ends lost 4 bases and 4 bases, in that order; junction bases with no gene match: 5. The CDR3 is CASSMGGTYNEQFF. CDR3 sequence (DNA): TGCGCCAGCAGCATGGGGGGGACTTACAATGAGCAGTTCTTC.

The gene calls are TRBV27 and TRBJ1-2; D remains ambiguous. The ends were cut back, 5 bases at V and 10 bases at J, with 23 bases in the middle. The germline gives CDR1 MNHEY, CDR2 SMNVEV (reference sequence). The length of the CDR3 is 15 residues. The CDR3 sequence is CASSPPPDGAVAYTF. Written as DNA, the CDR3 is TGTGCCAGCAGTCCCCCCCCCGACGGTGCGGTTGCCTACACCTTC.

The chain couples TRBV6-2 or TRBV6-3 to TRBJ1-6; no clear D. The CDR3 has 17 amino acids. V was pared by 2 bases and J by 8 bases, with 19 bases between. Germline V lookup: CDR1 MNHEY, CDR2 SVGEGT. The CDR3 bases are TGTGCCAGCAGTTACGAGGGTGGTAGCTACGCCTATTCACCCCTCCACTTT. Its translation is CASSYEGGSYAYSPLHF.

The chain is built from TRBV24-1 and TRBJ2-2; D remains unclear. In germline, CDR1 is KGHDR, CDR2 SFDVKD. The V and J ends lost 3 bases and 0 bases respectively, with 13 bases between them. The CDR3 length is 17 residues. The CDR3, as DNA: TGTGCCACCAGTGATCCCCCCCTAGGGACGAACACCGGGGAGCTGTTTTTT. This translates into CATSDPPLGTNTGELFF.

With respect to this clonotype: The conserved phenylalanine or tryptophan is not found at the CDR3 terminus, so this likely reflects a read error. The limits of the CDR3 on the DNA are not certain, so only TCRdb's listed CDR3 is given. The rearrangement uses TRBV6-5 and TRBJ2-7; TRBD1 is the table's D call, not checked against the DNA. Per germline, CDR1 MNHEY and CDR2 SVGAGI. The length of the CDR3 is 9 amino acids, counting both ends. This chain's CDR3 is CASSYGDSQ.

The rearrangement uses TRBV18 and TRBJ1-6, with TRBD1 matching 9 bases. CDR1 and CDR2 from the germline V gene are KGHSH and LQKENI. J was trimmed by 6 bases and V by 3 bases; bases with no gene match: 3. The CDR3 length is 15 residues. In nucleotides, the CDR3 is TGTGCCAGCTCACCGTGGGACAGGGTTAATTCACCCCTCCACTTT. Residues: CASSPWDRVNSPLHF. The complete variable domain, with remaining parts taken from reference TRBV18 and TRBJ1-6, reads NAGVMQNPRHLVRRRGQEARLRCSPMKGHSHVYWYRQLPEEGLKFMVYLQKENIIDESGMPKERFSAEFPKEGPSILRIQQVVRGDSAAYFCASSPWDRVNSPLHFGNGTRLTVT.

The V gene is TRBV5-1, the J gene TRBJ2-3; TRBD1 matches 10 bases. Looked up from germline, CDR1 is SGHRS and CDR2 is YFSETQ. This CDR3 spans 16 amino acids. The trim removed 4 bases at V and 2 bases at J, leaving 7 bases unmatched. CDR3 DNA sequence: TGCGCCAGCAGCCCGTCGAGACAGGGGGCCACAGATACGCAGTATTTT. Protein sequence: CASSPSRQGATDTQYF.

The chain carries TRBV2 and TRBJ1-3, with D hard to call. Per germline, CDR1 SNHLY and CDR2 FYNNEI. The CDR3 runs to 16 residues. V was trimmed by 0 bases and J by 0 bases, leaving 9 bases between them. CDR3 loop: CASSEARGGSGNTIYF. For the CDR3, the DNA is TGTGCCAGCAGTGAAGCACGAGGAGGCTCTGGAAACACCATATATTTT.

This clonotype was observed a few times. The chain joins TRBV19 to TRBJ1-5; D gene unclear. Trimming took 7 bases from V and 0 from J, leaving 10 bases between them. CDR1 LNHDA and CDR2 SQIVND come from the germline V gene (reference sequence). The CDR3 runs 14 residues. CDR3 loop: CASKRQDSNQPQHF. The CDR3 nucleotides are TGTGCCAGTAAAAGGCAGGATAGCAATCAGCCCCAGCATTTT.

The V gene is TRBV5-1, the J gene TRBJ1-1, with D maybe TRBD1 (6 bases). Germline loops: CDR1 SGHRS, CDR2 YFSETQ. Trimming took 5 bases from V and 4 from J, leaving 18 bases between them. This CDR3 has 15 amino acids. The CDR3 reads CASRPWGARGTEAFF. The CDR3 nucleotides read TGCGCCAGCAGGCCCTGGGGGGCCCGGGGCACTGAAGCTTTCTTT.

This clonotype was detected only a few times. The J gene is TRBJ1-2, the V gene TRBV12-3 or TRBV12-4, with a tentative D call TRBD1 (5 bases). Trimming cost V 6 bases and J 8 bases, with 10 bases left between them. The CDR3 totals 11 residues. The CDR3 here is CASSSGWGYTF. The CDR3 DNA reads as TGTGCCAGCAGCTCAGGGTGGGGCTACACCTTC.